Listed below are T cell receptor beta chains from one sample, sequenced in a study of T cell responses to AZD1222 COVID-19 vaccine. Some clones are missing from TCRdb's copy, which holds only in-frame ones; the method was immunoSEQ multiplex PCR. In the table there are tens of thousands of clones, 85% to 90% of which are singletons. Material: peripheral blood, obtained on day 0 of AZD1222 vaccination. Receptors originate from an adult in good health. Each CDR3 is given with its conserved first and last residue. The order of the fields is clone size, D gene, J gene, V gene, CDR3 DNA, CDR3 protein. A D gene is named only where the DNA matches it firmly. Some rows mark clone size as missing; the rest say once, few, many or name a class of expanded clone.

abundance: -; d_gene: -; j_gene: TRBJ2-2; v_gene: TRBV2; CDR3nt: TGTGCCAGCAGGGCTACAGGATTTAACACCGGGGAGCTGTTTTTT; CDR3aa: CASRATGFNTGELFF
abundance: -; d_gene: -; j_gene: TRBJ1-6; v_gene: TRBV18; CDR3nt: TGTGCCAGCTCAGCGGACAGCAATTCACCCCTCCACTTT; CDR3aa: CASSADSNSPLHF
abundance: -; d_gene: -; j_gene: TRBJ2-4; v_gene: TRBV7-2; CDR3nt: TGTGCCAGCAGCTGGGGGTATCCTAAAAACATTCAGTACTTC; CDR3aa: CASSWGYPKNIQYF
abundance: -; d_gene: -; j_gene: TRBJ1-1; v_gene: TRBV25-1; CDR3nt: TGTGCCAGCAGTGGTCTCGGACGGAATAGGAACACTGAAGCTTTCTTT; CDR3aa: CASSGLGRNRNTEAFF
abundance: -; d_gene: -; j_gene: TRBJ1-2; v_gene: TRBV6-4; CDR3nt: TGTGCCAGCAGTGACTCCGGGCAGGCTAACTATGGCTACACCTTC; CDR3aa: CASSDSGQANYGYTF
abundance: -; d_gene: -; j_gene: TRBJ1-1; v_gene: TRBV5-1; CDR3nt: TGCGCCAGCAGCCTCTCCGGAATAGGCCGTCGGAACACTGAAGCTTTCTTT; CDR3aa: CASSLSGIGRRNTEAFF
abundance: -; d_gene: TRBD1; j_gene: TRBJ1-5; v_gene: TRBV13; CDR3nt: TGTGCCAGCAGCGCCGGGACAGGGATCCAGCCCCAGCATTTT; CDR3aa: CASSAGTGIQPQHF
abundance: few; d_gene: -; j_gene: TRBJ1-6; v_gene: TRBV7-3; CDR3nt: TGTGCCAGCAGCTTGGATAGGGGACCCAATTCACCCCTCCACTTT; CDR3aa: CASSLDRGPNSPLHF
abundance: -; d_gene: -; j_gene: TRBJ1-2; v_gene: TRBV12-3/TRBV12-4; CDR3nt: TGTGCCAGCAGTTTATCTGGGAGAAGAGGCTACACCTTC; CDR3aa: CASSLSGRRGYTF
abundance: -; d_gene: TRBD2; j_gene: TRBJ2-7; v_gene: TRBV2; CDR3nt: TGTGCCAGCAGCGGGACTAGCGGGGCCTACGAGCAGTACTTC; CDR3aa: CASSGTSGAYEQYF
abundance: few; d_gene: -; j_gene: TRBJ1-1; v_gene: TRBV6-2/TRBV6-3; CDR3nt: TGTGCCAGCAGCCACCCCCCGATGAACACTGAAGCTTTCTTT; CDR3aa: CASSHPPMNTEAFF
abundance: once; d_gene: -; j_gene: TRBJ2-5; v_gene: TRBV15; CDR3nt: TGTGCCACCAGCAGAGATCTAGAGACCCAGTACTTC; CDR3aa: CATSRDLETQYF
abundance: -; d_gene: -; j_gene: TRBJ2-3; v_gene: TRBV6-5; CDR3nt: TGTGCCAGCAGCCTTTCCTCGGCCGCCCCAGATACGCAGTATTTT; CDR3aa: CASSLSSAAPDTQYF
abundance: -; d_gene: -; j_gene: TRBJ1-1; v_gene: TRBV9; CDR3nt: TGTGCCAGCAGCGTAGGGGGGAGGATGAACACTGAAGCTTTCTTT; CDR3aa: CASSVGGRMNTEAFF
abundance: -; d_gene: -; j_gene: TRBJ1-2; v_gene: TRBV7-3; CDR3nt: TGTGCCAGCAGCGCGGACGGCCTAGGAGGAGACTACACCTTC; CDR3aa: CASSADGLGGDYTF
abundance: -; d_gene: -; j_gene: TRBJ2-2; v_gene: TRBV2; CDR3nt: TGTGCCAGTCAAACAGTGAACACCGGGGAGCTGTTTTTT; CDR3aa: CASQTVNTGELFF
abundance: -; d_gene: -; j_gene: TRBJ2-2; v_gene: TRBV2; CDR3nt: TGTGCCAGCAGCCGTGGGTCCGTGAACACCGGGGAGCTGTTTTTT; CDR3aa: CASSRGSVNTGELFF
abundance: -; d_gene: -; j_gene: TRBJ2-3; v_gene: TRBV7-8; CDR3nt: TGTGCCAGCAGCCCCGGAGGCAATAGTCCCACAGATACGCAGTATTTT; CDR3aa: CASSPGGNSPTDTQYF
abundance: -; d_gene: TRBD2; j_gene: TRBJ2-7; v_gene: TRBV3-1/TRBV3-2; CDR3nt: TGTGCCAGCAGCCAAGGGACTAGCCTCGAGCAGTACTTC; CDR3aa: CASSQGTSLEQYF
abundance: once; d_gene: -; j_gene: TRBJ1-4; v_gene: TRBV9; CDR3nt: TGTGCCAGCAGCGTTTTTGACGTTGCCACTAATGAAAAACTGTTTTTT; CDR3aa: CASSVFDVATNEKLFF
abundance: -; d_gene: TRBD1; j_gene: TRBJ2-5; v_gene: TRBV6-1; CDR3nt: TGTGCCAGCAGTGAAGAGGGACAGGGGGCACTAAAAGAGACCCAGTACTTC; CDR3aa: CASSEEGQGALKETQYF
abundance: -; d_gene: TRBD1; j_gene: TRBJ1-2; v_gene: TRBV7-8; CDR3nt: TGTGCCAGCAGTATAGGACAGGCCTCACGCTATGGCTACACCTTC; CDR3aa: CASSIGQASRYGYTF
abundance: -; d_gene: -; j_gene: TRBJ1-5; v_gene: TRBV2; CDR3nt: TGTGCCAGCAGTGAACATAGGCAGGGAAATCAGCCCCAGCATTTT; CDR3aa: CASSEHRQGNQPQHF
abundance: -; d_gene: -; j_gene: TRBJ1-6; v_gene: TRBV7-2; CDR3nt: TGTGCCAGCAGCTTAACGGCGGGATTTGATTCACCCCTCCACTTT; CDR3aa: CASSLTAGFDSPLHF
abundance: -; d_gene: TRBD2; j_gene: TRBJ2-3; v_gene: TRBV18; CDR3nt: TGTGCCAGCTCACCACTAGGGACTAGCGGGGGGACCCGCACAGATACGCAGTATTTT; CDR3aa: CASSPLGTSGGTRTDTQYF
abundance: once; d_gene: TRBD1; j_gene: TRBJ2-7; v_gene: TRBV9; CDR3nt: TGTGCCAGCAGCCACCGGGACAGGGCCTACGAGCAGTACTTC; CDR3aa: CASSHRDRAYEQYF
abundance: -; d_gene: -; j_gene: TRBJ1-5; v_gene: TRBV29-1; CDR3nt: TGCAGCGTTGTAGAGGGCAGCTTCAATCAGCCCCAGCATTTT; CDR3aa: CSVVEGSFNQPQHF
abundance: -; d_gene: -; j_gene: TRBJ2-7; v_gene: TRBV27; CDR3nt: TGTGCCACCTTCGGGACACACGGGTACGAGCAGTACTTC; CDR3aa: CATFGTHGYEQYF
abundance: -; d_gene: TRBD1; j_gene: TRBJ1-1; v_gene: TRBV5-1; CDR3nt: TGCGCCAGCAGACCGACAGGGATGAACACTGAAGCTTTCTTT; CDR3aa: CASRPTGMNTEAFF
abundance: -; d_gene: TRBD1; j_gene: TRBJ1-6; v_gene: TRBV27; CDR3nt: TGTGCCAGCAGTTCCACCCGGACAGGACATTCACCCCTCCACTTT; CDR3aa: CASSSTRTGHSPLHF
abundance: -; d_gene: -; j_gene: TRBJ2-1; v_gene: TRBV19; CDR3nt: TGTGCCAGTAGCAGTGGACACTACAATGAGCAGTTCTTC; CDR3aa: CASSSGHYNEQFF
abundance: -; d_gene: TRBD2; j_gene: TRBJ2-7; v_gene: TRBV6-2/TRBV6-3; CDR3nt: TGTGCCAGCAGTAACCCCGGGGGGTTTGAGCAGTACTTC; CDR3aa: CASSNPGGFEQYF
abundance: -; d_gene: -; j_gene: TRBJ2-7; v_gene: TRBV10-3; CDR3nt: TGTGCCATCAGCTTAGGACAGCCTGGACTCTACGAGCAGTACTTC; CDR3aa: CAISLGQPGLYEQYF
abundance: -; d_gene: -; j_gene: TRBJ2-7; v_gene: TRBV9; CDR3nt: TGTGCCAGCAGCGTAGGACTTTCCGCGGCCGCGCAGTACTTC; CDR3aa: CASSVGLSAAAQYF
abundance: once; d_gene: -; j_gene: TRBJ2-1; v_gene: TRBV7-2; CDR3nt: TGTGCCAGCAGCCGGGACAACAATGAGCAGTTCTTC; CDR3aa: CASSRDNNEQFF
abundance: -; d_gene: -; j_gene: TRBJ2-7; v_gene: TRBV6-5; CDR3nt: TGTGCCAGCAGGGAGCCAGCGAAGTACGAGCAGTACTTC; CDR3aa: CASREPAKYEQYF
abundance: -; d_gene: -; j_gene: TRBJ2-2; v_gene: TRBV29-1; CDR3nt: TGCAGCGTCGCGACCTCGGGGTGGGAGCTGTTTTTT; CDR3aa: CSVATSGWELFF
abundance: few; d_gene: -; j_gene: TRBJ1-1; v_gene: TRBV6-5; CDR3nt: TGTGCCAGCAGTTACTCGGCGGGTCGCACTGAAGCTTTCTTT; CDR3aa: CASSYSAGRTEAFF
abundance: -; d_gene: -; j_gene: TRBJ1-2; v_gene: TRBV19; CDR3nt: TGTGCCAGTACTCTAAATAACTATGGCTACACCTTC; CDR3aa: CASTLNNYGYTF
abundance: -; d_gene: TRBD1; j_gene: TRBJ1-2; v_gene: TRBV5-1; CDR3nt: TGCGCCAGCAGCGCGGACAGGGGCTCTTATGGCTACACCTTC; CDR3aa: CASSADRGSYGYTF
abundance: -; d_gene: -; j_gene: TRBJ1-5; v_gene: TRBV10-3; CDR3nt: TGTGCCATCAATAACGGCTCTGGGCCCCAGCATTTT; CDR3aa: CAINNGSGPQHF
abundance: -; d_gene: -; j_gene: TRBJ1-4; v_gene: TRBV7-9; CDR3nt: TGTGCCAGCAGCTTGCTCAGGGATAATGAAAAACTGTTTTTT; CDR3aa: CASSLLRDNEKLFF
abundance: -; d_gene: -; j_gene: TRBJ1-4; v_gene: TRBV7-3; CDR3nt: TGTGCCAGCAGCTTAACGGGGGTAAAAGGTGAAAAACTGTTTTTT; CDR3aa: CASSLTGVKGEKLFF
abundance: few; d_gene: -; j_gene: TRBJ1-2; v_gene: TRBV4-1; CDR3nt: TGCGCCAGCAGCCTAAACGAGGGGGATAGGAATGGCTACACCTTC; CDR3aa: CASSLNEGDRNGYTF
abundance: few; d_gene: -; j_gene: TRBJ2-2; v_gene: TRBV11-1; CDR3nt: TGTGCCAGCAGCTTTCGAACAGGGCCGGGCACCGGGGAGCTGTTTTTT; CDR3aa: CASSFRTGPGTGELFF
abundance: -; d_gene: -; j_gene: TRBJ1-2; v_gene: TRBV9; CDR3nt: TGTGCCAGCAGCCGAATTACAGGGCCGGTCTATGGCTACACCTTC; CDR3aa: CASSRITGPVYGYTF